What follows describes a single T cell receptor beta chain. Its antigen is unknown. At the DNA level, this CDR3 is encoded by other sequences in the same sample as well. This record comes from a study of cytotoxic CD8 clonotypes in ibrutinib-treated CLL. Points from the study as a whole: In comparison with age-matched healthy donors, baseline clonality was higher and tracked circulating CD8+ T-cell counts.

Sequencing was performed with immunoSEQ multiplex PCR; in TCRdb, only in-frame clones are kept and a portion is missing. The repertoire consists of hundreds of thousands of clones, with less than 75% occurring once and the leading ten covering approximately 15%. The CDR3 is 14 residues long. Between the trimmed V and J ends, which lost 1 base and 4 bases, there was a span of 14 bases. CDR1 and CDR2 from the germline V gene are GTSNPN and SVGIG (reference sequence). The sequence was obtained from a human donor with chronic lymphocytic leukemia. This sample comprised PBMCs, obtained after 24 months of ibrutinib treatment. The chain links TRBV30 to TRBJ2-7, with TRBD1 as a possible D gene (6 bases). The CDR3 DNA reads TGTGCCTGGAGTGCGGGAACAGGGACATACGAGCAGTACTTC. Residues: CAWSAGTGTYEQYF.